The entry that follows covers one T cell receptor (beta chain) sequence. No antigen is known for it. This sample was included in a study of cytomegalovirus exposure and HLA in healthy donors. Study observations and caveats: A prior analysis recorded that most TCR beta V segments were productive about 87% or about 30% of the time. It was about 150 TCR beta chains that were listed as cytomegalovirus-associated. Sequence variants that were highly shared formed a cluster that was likely a sequencing artifact. Later on, a genetic analysis was performed. It linked a missense variant in DCLRE1C with V- and J-gene trimming of TCR beta.

The CDR3 contains 16 residues. With V trimmed by 4 bases and J by 5 bases, 7 bases remained unmatched. Per the germline V gene, CDR1 is SGHDT and CDR2 is YYEEEE. PCR employed 60 Vbeta and 13 Jbeta primers. This table comes from immunoSEQ multiplex PCR, and its TCRdb copy is limited to in-frame clones, with some not included. The profile shows over 150,000 clones, roughly 80% of them singletons. The sample consisted of PBMCs. This chain uses TRBV5-6 with TRBJ2-2; 11 positions match TRBD1. This sequence was found in a man under 40 in good health and CMV-seropositive. This chain's CDR3 is CASSPKDRGRTGELFF. DNA of the CDR3: TGTGCCAGCAGCCCAAAGGACAGGGGGCGTACCGGGGAGCTGTTTTTT.